This T cell receptor beta chain was documented in a study of CXCR3-negative and CXCR3-positive naive CD8 T cells. Study-wide results and limits: Partially decreased CXCR3 expression was recorded after cryopreservation, and fresh PBMCs were used in most assays. Memory, not naive, CXCR3-negative and CXCR3-positive cells differed in TRBV-TRBJ usage. Whereas both naive subsets had comparably high diversity, memory CD8+ cells had much lower diversity. TRB CDR3 hydrophobicity was greater in CXCR3-positive naive cells than in CXCR3-negative naive cells.

Worth noting for this clonotype: As yet, its antigen is unknown.

The CDR3 length is 12 residues. CDR1 SGHRS and CDR2 YFSETQ come from the germline V gene. The TRB cDNA libraries were prepared by 5' RACE with UMI labels. With the 5' RACE reads reprocessed, TCRdb shows one record per CDR3 protein and no DNA. The sample totals around 160,000 distinct CDR3 sequences. V usage is TRBV5-1 and J usage is TRBJ2-5. The sequencing input was naive CXCR3+ CD8+ T cells from blood. Subset given: CD45RO-CCR7+CD27+CD95- naive CD8+ T cells expressing CXCR3 (TNR3+). The source is a human donor in good health. Some clones in this sample may be carry-over from other donors' samples. This CDR3 reads CATGPSQETQYF. Together with reference TRBV5-1 and TRBJ2-5, the CDR3 gives the full variable domain: KAGVTQTPRYLIKTRGQQVTLSCSPISGHRSVSWYQQTPGQGLQFLFEYFSETQRNKGNFPGRFSGRQFSNSRSEMNVSTLELGDSALYLCATGPSQETQYFGPGTRLLVL.